This T cell receptor beta chain emerged from a study of shared clonotypes between healthy human individuals (dated by TCRdb to the early 2020s). Looking at the study overall: Three men and a couple of women, aged 18 to 49 years, made up the cohort. For each donor, CD4 naive and CD4 memory were each run on three plates, CD8 naive on two plates, and CD8 memory on one plate. To estimate repertoire size and how much clonotype sharing occurs between individuals, the study deeply sequenced the blood TCR repertoires of several healthy adults. Between about 0.85 and 9.5 billion PBMCs per donor were obtained by leukapheresis. Different laboratories and diverse techniques were used to prepare libraries and sequence TCR repertoires, to increase sequencing depth and limit assay-specific biases. Results the study describes overall, beyond this receptor: Based on pairwise subsampling, the degree of clonotype sharing among donors was expected to be affected by sequencing depth. Larger estimated clonotype richness was generally found for naive subsets than for memory subsets. Across a handful of donors, roughly 5.1% of naive CD4, roughly 3.4% of naive CD8, approximately 2.5% of memory CD4, and approximately 0.4% of memory CD8 clonotypes were shared. Compared with non-shared clonotypes, the clonotypes found in all four sorted-subset donors had higher generation probabilities. Sampling was restricted to blood, and TCR repertoires in tissues likely differ from the TCR repertoires found in blood. The small number of donors limited the genetic and exposure-history diversity represented. Rarefaction of sorted-subset datasets indicated incomplete sequencing despite the large sequencing depth.

Notes on this clone: Its binding antigen is unknown. Within one base of it there is no much larger clone, and no base qualities were kept.

The donors were healthy, HIV-negative adults who had no recently reported acute infections or vaccinations. Every donor was a Caucasian adult living in Nashville, Tennessee, USA. CD4+ T cells were enriched through magnetic negative selection, after which naive cells were positively selected on CD45RA and the remaining negative fraction served as the memory subset. After blood collection by leukapheresis, PBMCs were isolated using Ficoll-Histopaque density gradient centrifugation and then cryopreserved in the vapor phase of liquid nitrogen. Purity and quantity of every magnetically sorted T cell population were checked by analytical flow cytometry. Genomic DNA was isolated from every sorted fraction and measured by UV absorbance on a Nanodrop 2000c. Germline trimming: 2 bases from V, 4 bases from J; junction bases outside gene matches: 8. Based on the germline V gene, the CDR1 and CDR2 sequences are KGHSH and LQKENI. From the cysteine up to the phenylalanine, the CDR3 has a length of 18 residues. The sequence is cut down to CDR3 DNA, 54 bases in frame from base 1.

Using the deep immunoSEQ assay, multiplex PCR amplified TCR CDR3 regions from genomic DNA. Extracted genomic DNA from each cell subset was distributed evenly across all wells of several immunoSEQ 96-well plates, and each plate was treated as a replicate. Each replicate PCR for sorted subsets received 200 ng genomic DNA, equal to about 30,000 T cell genomes. Purified libraries were measured with a Qubit 3.0 fluorometer, size-checked on a Bioanalyzer 2100, and measured again with the KAPA Library Quantification kit. A separate single-read 150-cycle Illumina NextSeq 550 flow cell was used to sequence each immunoSEQ 96-well plate. On the study's bioinformatics: The immunoSEQ output contained only junctional sequences without quality scores, so filtering could not match that applied to full-length reads. To assign V/J genes and CDR3, sequences were annotated using PyIR, a Python wrapper for IgBLAST v1.9, with IMGT germline references. Reads were filtered out if the reads had weak V/J assignments (E-value above 1e-6), no CDR3, stop codons, out-of-frame junctions, or ambiguous translated residues. V3J clonotypes were defined as sequences sharing an identical inferred V gene, J gene, and CDR3 amino acid sequence. To compute the percentage overlap between repertoires, the number of shared unique clonotypes was divided by the size of the smaller repertoire. Three approaches were used to assess repertoire richness: RTK rarefaction, the Chao1 estimator, and Recon v2.1 estimates of unobserved clonotypes. Generation probabilities for all TCRbeta clonotypes obtained by the gDNA method from a few donors were computed using OLGA. TCRdb obtained this table from immuneACCESS and retained in-frame rearrangements with V and J assigned. These tables miss some clones; where compared with another copy, unresolved V genes account for less than half of the shortfall, and the remainder is unexplained. V, J and clone size are those of that table, while D and trimming were read from the DNA. This sample has approximately 1.4 million clones in its table, and 95% to 99% of those were observed once. In total, the top ten clones hold about 0.45% of the sample.

Specimen: naive CD4+ T cells sorted from blood. The cell subset or site label, read with the paper, signifies: CD45RA+ positively selected. The chain is encoded by TRBV18 joined to TRBJ2-1; TRBD2 lines up with 13 middle nucleotides. The sequence derives from a man aged 25-45 years in good health. The sequenced DNA is TGTGCCAGCTCACCAACTACTAGCGGGAGGGCCCCGTACAATGAGCAGTTCTTC. This yields the protein CASSPTTSGRAPYNEQFF.